Below are 22 T cell receptor beta chains sequenced from a single sample in a study of blood T cell repertoires in COVID-19. The method was immunoSEQ multiplex PCR; TCRdb's version includes in-frame clones alone and lacks a portion of them. This sample has roughly 250,000 clones, with around 85% found just once. Sequenced: peripheral blood. These receptors were taken from a woman between 25 and 40 years old with COVID-19, enrolled during active disease.

With regard to this clone: The same CDR3 is also encoded by other DNA sequences in this sample. The V gene is TRBV7-9, the J gene TRBJ2-7; D is possibly TRBD2 (6 bases). This CDR3 is built from 13 residues. The V gene's germline CDR1 is SEHNR and CDR2 FQNEAQ (reference sequence). The V gene lost 0 bases and the J gene lost 5 bases, with 8 bases spanning the gap. The CDR3 region is CASSLAGGNEQYF. Written as DNA, the CDR3 is TGTGCCAGCAGCTTAGCGGGCGGGAACGAGCAGTACTTC.

In this sample, this clone turned up once. The chain has TRBV12-3 or TRBV12-4 and TRBJ1-1; no clear D. Trimming removed 0 bases from V and 7 bases from J, with 9 bases in between. CDR3 size: 13 residues. The CDR3 region has the DNA TGTGCCAGCAGTTTAGCGTACACAGATGAAGCTTTCTTT. Translation: CASSLAYTDEAFF.

The chain carries TRBV7-6 and TRBJ2-5; 12 bases fit TRBD2. Unmatched junction bases numbered 2, after V lost 1 base and J lost 5 bases. This CDR3 contains 15 residues. Germline V gene sequence: CDR1 SGHVS, CDR2 FNYEAQ. In DNA, the CDR3 is TGTGCCAGCAGCTTAGGGGGGACTAGCGGGGAGACCCAGTACTTC. Its protein is CASSLGGTSGETQYF.

J is TRBJ2-2 and V is TRBV4-1; 9 bases are shared with TRBD1. The CDR3 is made up of 17 amino acids. Losses at the gene ends were 2 bases for V and 8 bases for J; bases not matched to a gene: 12. In germline, CDR1 is MGHRA, CDR2 YSYEKL. The CDR3 DNA is TGCGCCAGCAGCCAAACCGCGGGACAGGGTATATCGGGGGAGCTGTTTTTT. This gives the protein CASSQTAGQGISGELFF.

This clone has just a few counts. The chain carries TRBV28 and TRBJ1-1; TRBD1 is a possible D gene (6 bases). CDR3 length: 16 residues. V was shortened by 5 bases and J by 1 base, with 17 bases between the two germline ends. Germline V gene lookup returns CDR1 MDHEN and CDR2 SYDVKM. CDR3 bases: TGTGCCAGCAGTGCCACGGGGGGCCCGGGGAACACTGAAGCTTTCTTT. Translated: CASSATGGPGNTEAFF.

The gene calls are TRBV11-2 and TRBJ2-5; the match to TRBD2 covers 10 bases. The CDR3 runs to 16 residues. From germline, CDR1 is SGHAT and CDR2 FQNNGV. Germline trimming cut 0 bases from V and 9 bases from J; bases unmatched to any gene: 10. Here the CDR3 reads CASSLDTSGASRAQYF. CDR3 nucleotides: TGTGCCAGCAGCTTAGATACTAGCGGGGCCTCGAGGGCCCAGTACTTC.

CDR3 in DNA: TGTGCCAGCAGCGAGCCGGGACTAGCGGGGGGGCTAGGCGAGACCCAGTACTTC. This codes for CASSEPGLAGGLGETQYF. The V call is TRBV5-4, the J call TRBJ2-5, with 16 bases identical to TRBD2. V was pared by 4 bases and J by 5 bases, with 11 bases of the junction left unmatched. Per the germline V gene, CDR1 is SGHNT and CDR2 is YYREEE (reference sequence). The CDR3 totals 18 residues.

The genes are TRBV6-1 and TRBJ2-5; D is unclear. V shed 1 base and J shed 2 bases, with 11 bases lying between them. This CDR3 has 15 residues. In germline, CDR1 is MNHNS, CDR2 SASEGT. The DNA of the CDR3 is TGTGCCAGCAGTGAAGGATCAGGATTACAAGAGACCCAGTACTTC. Amino acid sequence: CASSEGSGLQETQYF.

The rearrangement links TRBV5-1 to TRBJ2-7; no reliable D call. Trimming took off 0 bases at V and 2 bases at J, with 9 bases between the two ends. Germline loops: CDR1 SGHRS, CDR2 YFSETQ. This CDR3 is 14 amino acids long. As DNA, the CDR3 is TGCGCCAGCAGCTTGGCCGACTGGCCCTACGAGCAGTACTTC. Amino acid sequence: CASSLADWPYEQYF.

This sequence joins TRBV4-1 and TRBJ2-7; D possibly corresponds to TRBD2 (6 bases). The CDR3 has 17 residues. Germline CDR1 MGHRA, CDR2 YSYEKL. V gave up 0 bases and J gave up 0 bases, with 15 bases separating them. CDR3: CASSQDLGRIYSYEQYF. The CDR3 bases are TGCGCCAGCAGCCAAGATCTGGGGAGGATCTACTCCTACGAGCAGTACTTC.

The CDR3 is CATSESSGGPANEQFF. CDR3 bases: TGTGCCACCAGTGAGTCTAGCGGGGGGCCCGCCAATGAGCAGTTCTTC. The chain combines TRBV24-1 with TRBJ2-1; 11 positions match TRBD2. The CDR3 spans 16 residues. Germline assignment: CDR1 KGHDR and CDR2 SFDVKD. The J segment lost 6 bases and the V segment lost 4 bases, leaving 7 bases of the junction unmatched.

This clone has a handful of counts. The chain carries TRBV2 and TRBJ1-2, with D perhaps TRBD1 (6 bases). This CDR3 is built from 14 residues. Trimming removed 6 bases at V and 4 bases at J, with 15 bases between. Per germline, CDR1 SNHLY and CDR2 FYNNEI. Here the CDR3 reads CASSTDRTTYGYTF. The CDR3 nucleotides are TGTGCCAGCAGCACCGACAGGACCACCTATGGCTACACCTTC.

V usage is TRBV7-9 and J usage is TRBJ2-7, with TRBD2 identical over 12 bases. CDR3 length equals 16 residues. V lost 5 bases to trimming and J lost 2 bases; unmatched junction nucleotides: 7. Germline assignment: CDR1 SEHNR and CDR2 FQNEAQ (reference sequence). The CDR3 sequence: CASSPTLAGGTYEQYF. CDR3 DNA: TGTGCCAGCAGCCCGACACTAGCGGGGGGTACCTACGAGCAGTACTTC.

V is TRBV27 and J is TRBJ2-3, with TRBD1 matching 11 bases. Germline V gene data show CDR1 as MNHEY and CDR2 as SMNVEV (reference sequence). Trimming cost V 4 bases and J 9 bases; bases outside gene matches: 9. This CDR3 has 15 residues. CDR3 protein: CASSYDTRDRGTQYF. DNA of the CDR3: TGTGCCAGCAGTTATGACACCCGGGACAGGGGGACGCAGTATTTT.

The V call is TRBV5-8, the J call TRBJ2-2, with TRBD1 matching over 9 bases. Germline lookup yields CDR1 SGHTS and CDR2 YDEGEE. The CDR3 loop spans 19 amino acids. The junction had 16 bases not matched to a gene; V was cut back by 5 bases and J by 2 bases. The CDR3 region is CASRDRRTGARINTGELFF. CDR3 nucleotide sequence: TGTGCCAGCAGGGACCGAAGGACAGGGGCGAGAATTAACACCGGGGAGCTGTTTTTT.

The V call is TRBV18, the J call TRBJ2-7; TRBD2 agrees at 7 bases. V shed 1 base, J shed 6 bases, and the junction held 12 bases outside the gene matches. The CDR3 has 16 residues. Per germline, CDR1 KGHSH and CDR2 LQKENI. CDR3 bases: TGTGCCAGCTCACCACTTCCGGGACTATCCACGAGCGAGCAGTACTTC. It codes for CASSPLPGLSTSEQYF.

V usage is TRBV7-6 and J usage is TRBJ1-1, with TRBD1 as a possible D gene (6 bases). The CDR3 extends over 15 amino acids. From germline, CDR1 is SGHVS and CDR2 FNYEAQ. V was shortened by 7 bases and J by 0 bases, with 15 bases between the two germline ends. For the CDR3, the DNA is TGTGCCAGCAACAACCTCCAGGGGATGAACACTGAAGCTTTCTTT. It translates to CASNNLQGMNTEAFF.

The chain is built from TRBV19 and TRBJ2-4; possible D gene TRBD1, 7 bases. CDR1 and CDR2 from the germline V gene are LNHDA and SQIVND (reference sequence). Trimming pared 7 bases from V and 8 bases from J, leaving 18 bases between. The CDR3 is made up of 14 amino acids. CDR3: CASTSPARGDIQYF. The CDR3 nucleotides read TGTGCCAGTACCTCCCCCGCCAGGGGGGACATTCAGTACTTC.

The chain has TRBV20-1 and TRBJ2-7, with D possibly matching TRBD1 (6 bases). The V end was cut by 2 bases, the J end by 6 bases, with 8 bases between. The CDR3 covers 11 residues. Germline V CDR1 and CDR2: DFQATT, SNEGSKA (reference sequence). For the CDR3, the DNA is TGCAGTGCTAGAAGGGGGACCGAGCAGTACTTC. Amino acid sequence: CSARRGTEQYF.

Only a few counts were recorded for this clone. The V gene is TRBV7-2, the J gene TRBJ1-5; 7 bases map to TRBD1. The CDR3 extends over 14 amino acids. With 8 bases clipped from V and 7 bases from J, the junction kept 11 bases outside the gene matches. CDR1 and CDR2 (germline): SGHTA, FQGNSA. Written as DNA, the CDR3 is TGTGCCAGCTCGACAGGGTTAGTCGGACAGCCCCAGCATTTT. Amino acids: CASSTGLVGQPQHF.

This rearrangement joins TRBV18 to TRBJ2-3; 10 nucleotides match TRBD1. Germline CDR1 reads KGHSH; CDR2 reads LQKENI. The CDR3 sequence is 15 residues long. V lost 4 bases to trimming and J lost 2 bases; unmatched junction nucleotides: 3. The CDR3 nucleotides are TGTGCCAGCTCACGGGACAGGGGCCTCACAGATACGCAGTATTTT. Encoded protein: CASSRDRGLTDTQYF.

The V gene is TRBV4-1, the J gene TRBJ2-1; 8 bases are shared with TRBD2. CDR3 length: 18 residues. Germline-derived CDR1 and CDR2 are MGHRA and YSYEKL. With V trimmed by 1 base and J by 4 bases, 12 bases remained unmatched. The CDR3 region has the DNA TGCGCCAGCAGCCAAGGAATAATTGGGCTAGCGGGTTACAATGAGCAGTTCTTC. Its translation: CASSQGIIGLAGYNEQFF.